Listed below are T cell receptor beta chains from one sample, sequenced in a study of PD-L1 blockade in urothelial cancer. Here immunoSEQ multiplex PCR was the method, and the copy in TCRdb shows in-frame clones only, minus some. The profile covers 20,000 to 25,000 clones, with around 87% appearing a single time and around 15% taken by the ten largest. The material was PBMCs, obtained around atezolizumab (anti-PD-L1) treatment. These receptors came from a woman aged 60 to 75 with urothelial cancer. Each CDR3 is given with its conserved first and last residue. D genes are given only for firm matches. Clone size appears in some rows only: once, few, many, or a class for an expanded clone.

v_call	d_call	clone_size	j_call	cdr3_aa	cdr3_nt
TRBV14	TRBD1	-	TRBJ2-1	CASSLFLPGQGLQFF	TGTGCCAGCAGCCTATTTCTCCCGGGACAGGGGCTGCAGTTCTTC
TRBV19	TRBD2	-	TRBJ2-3	CASSLTSGSTDTQYF	TGTGCCAGTAGTCTTACTAGCGGTAGCACAGATACGCAGTATTTT
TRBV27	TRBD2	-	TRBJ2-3	CASSRLAGGASTDTQYF	TGTGCCAGCAGTCGACTAGCGGGAGGTGCTAGCACAGATACGCAGTATTTT
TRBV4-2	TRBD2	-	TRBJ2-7	CASSQEGTTTSYEQYF	TGTGCCAGCAGCCAAGAGGGGACTACGACTTCTTACGAGCAGTACTTC
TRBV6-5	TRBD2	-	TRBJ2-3	CASSYLAGRDTQYF	TGTGCCAGCAGTTACTTAGCGGGAAGGGATACGCAGTATTTT
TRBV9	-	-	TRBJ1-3	CASSVMGHGQGPGNTIYF	TGTGCCAGCAGCGTAATGGGCCACGGACAAGGCCCTGGAAACACCATATATTTT
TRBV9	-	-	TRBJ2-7	CASSAQLQGYYEQYF	TGTGCCAGCAGCGCCCAATTACAGGGATACTACGAGCAGTACTTC
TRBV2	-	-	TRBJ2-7	CASSLLREQYF	TGTGCCAGCAGTCTCCTGCGCGAGCAGTACTTC
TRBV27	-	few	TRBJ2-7	CASSFHITPYEQYF	TGTGCCAGCAGTTTCCACATTACCCCCTACGAGCAGTACTTC
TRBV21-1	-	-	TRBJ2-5	CASSNTKEVGPYF	TGTGCCAGCAGCAACACTAAGGAGGTGGGCCCGTACTTC
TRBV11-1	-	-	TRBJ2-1	CASSLAGAHEQFF	TGTGCCAGCAGCTTAGCGGGAGCCCATGAGCAGTTCTTC
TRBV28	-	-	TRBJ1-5	CASMISGQPQHF	TGTGCCAGCATGATTTCGGGTCAGCCCCAGCATTTT
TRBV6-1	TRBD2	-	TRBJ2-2	CASSARLAGAGNTGELFF	TGTGCCAGCAGTGCCCGACTAGCGGGAGCGGGTAACACCGGGGAGCTGTTTTTT
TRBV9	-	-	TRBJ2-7	CASSGDRYPYEQYF	TGTGCCAGCAGCGGCGACAGGTATCCCTACGAGCAGTACTTC
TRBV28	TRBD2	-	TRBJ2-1	CASSLGREQFF	TGTGCCAGCAGTTTGGGGAGGGAACAGTTCTTC
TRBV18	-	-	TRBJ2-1	CASSPDSFSYNEQFF	TGTGCCAGCTCACCAGACAGTTTCTCCTACAATGAGCAGTTCTTC
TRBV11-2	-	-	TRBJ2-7	CASSLVASTSTYEQYF	TGTGCCAGCAGCTTAGTTGCTAGCACAAGTACCTACGAGCAGTACTTC
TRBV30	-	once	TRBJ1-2	CAFQDGYTF	TGTGCCTTCCAGGATGGCTACACCTTC
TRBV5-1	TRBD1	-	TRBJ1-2	CASRAGTGSRDGYTF	TGCGCCAGCAGAGCCGGGACAGGGTCCAGGGATGGCTACACCTTC
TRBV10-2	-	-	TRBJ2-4	CASSERAVAKNIQYF	TGCGCCAGCAGTGAGCGAGCGGTAGCCAAAAACATTCAGTACTTC
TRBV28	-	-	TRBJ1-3	CASSKPQGSGNTIYF	TGTGCCAGCAGTAAACCACAGGGATCTGGAAACACCATATATTTT
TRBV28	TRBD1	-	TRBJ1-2	CASRDRGERLSYGYTF	TGTGCCAGCAGAGACAGGGGCGAGAGATTGAGCTATGGCTACACCTTC